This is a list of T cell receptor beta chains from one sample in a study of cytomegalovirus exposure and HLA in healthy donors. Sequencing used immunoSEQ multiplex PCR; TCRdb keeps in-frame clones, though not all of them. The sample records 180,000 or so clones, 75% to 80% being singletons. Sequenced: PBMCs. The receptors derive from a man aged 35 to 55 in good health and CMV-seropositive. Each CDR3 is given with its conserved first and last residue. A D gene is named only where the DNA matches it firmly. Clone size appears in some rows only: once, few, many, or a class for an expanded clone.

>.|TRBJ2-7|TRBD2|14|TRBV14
CASSQVTSGYEQYF
TGTGCCAGCAGCCAAGTGACTAGCGGTTACGAGCAGTACTTC
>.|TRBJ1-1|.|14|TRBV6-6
CASSISGMGTEAFF
TGTGCCAGCAGTATTTCAGGGATGGGGACTGAAGCTTTCTTT
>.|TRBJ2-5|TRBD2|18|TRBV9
CASSALGLAGRYQETQYF
TGTGCCAGCAGCGCTCTCGGACTAGCGGGACGGTACCAAGAGACCCAGTACTTC
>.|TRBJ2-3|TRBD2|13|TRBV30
CAWELAGGDTQYF
TGTGCCTGGGAACTAGCGGGGGGAGATACGCAGTATTTT
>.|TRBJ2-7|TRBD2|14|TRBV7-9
CASSPRGSLYEQYF
TGTGCCAGCAGCCCCCGCGGGAGCCTCTACGAGCAGTACTTC
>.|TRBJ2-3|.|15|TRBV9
CASSVVGGSTDTQYF
TGTGCCAGCAGCGTAGTGGGCGGGAGCACAGATACGCAGTATTTT
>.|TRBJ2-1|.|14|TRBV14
CASANSLAGYEQFF
TGTGCCAGCGCCAATTCACTAGCTGGCTATGAGCAGTTCTTC
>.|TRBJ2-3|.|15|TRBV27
CASGPQLASTDTQYF
TGTGCCAGCGGGCCCCAGCTAGCGTCAACAGATACGCAGTATTTT
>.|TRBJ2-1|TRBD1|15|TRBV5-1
CASSTRPGGSNEQFF
TGCGCCAGCAGCACTAGACCAGGGGGTAGCAATGAGCAGTTCTTC
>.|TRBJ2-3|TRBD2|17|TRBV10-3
CATEGTSGSLSTDTQYF
TGTGCCACCGAAGGGACTAGCGGGAGTCTCAGCACAGATACGCAGTATTTT
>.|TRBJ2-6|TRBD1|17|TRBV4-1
CASSSPGQGTGANGLTF
TGCGCCAGCAGCAGCCCGGGACAGGGAACAGGGGCCAACGGCCTGACTTTC
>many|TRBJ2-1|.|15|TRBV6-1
CASSVSAEGANEQFF
TGTGCCAGCAGTGTTTCCGCGGAGGGGGCCAATGAGCAGTTCTTC
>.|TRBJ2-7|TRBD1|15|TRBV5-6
CASSPWDRATYEQYF
TGTGCCAGCAGCCCATGGGACAGGGCTACCTACGAGCAGTACTTC
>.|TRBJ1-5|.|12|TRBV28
CASSSQATAQHF
TGTGCCAGCAGTTCTCAGGCCACCGCCCAGCATTTT
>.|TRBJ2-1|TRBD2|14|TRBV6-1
CASRISGRGNEQFF
TGTGCCAGCAGGATTAGCGGGAGAGGCAATGAGCAGTTCTTC
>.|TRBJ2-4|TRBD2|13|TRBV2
CASSREAQNIQYF
TGTGCCAGCAGTCGGGAGGCTCAAAACATTCAGTACTTC
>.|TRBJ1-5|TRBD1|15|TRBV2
CAGSYRGVDNQPQHF
TGTGCCGGCAGTTACAGGGGGGTGGACAATCAGCCCCAGCATTTT
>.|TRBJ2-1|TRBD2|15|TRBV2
CASSPRVGGVNEQFF
TGTGCCAGCAGTCCGAGGGTGGGGGGGGTGAATGAGCAGTTCTTC
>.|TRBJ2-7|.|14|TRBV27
CASSRAVHPYEQYF
TGTGCCAGCAGCCGAGCGGTTCATCCCTACGAGCAGTACTTC
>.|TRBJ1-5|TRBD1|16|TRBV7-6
CASSLGQGNSNQPQHF
TGTGCCAGCAGCCTAGGACAGGGTAATAGCAATCAGCCCCAGCATTTT
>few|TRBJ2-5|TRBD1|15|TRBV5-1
CASSVGTGPRETQYF
TGCGCCAGCAGCGTAGGGACAGGCCCACGGGAGACCCAGTACTTC
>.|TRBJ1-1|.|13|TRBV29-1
CSSLGRPNTEAFF
TGCAGCTCCCTGGGCAGGCCGAACACTGAAGCTTTCTTT
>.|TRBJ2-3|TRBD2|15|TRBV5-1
CASTATSGRTDTQYF
TGCGCCAGTACCGCGACTAGCGGGCGCACAGATACGCAGTATTTT
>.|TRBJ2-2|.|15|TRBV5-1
CASSVDSANTGELFF
TGCGCCAGCAGCGTCGACTCCGCGAACACCGGGGAGCTGTTTTTT
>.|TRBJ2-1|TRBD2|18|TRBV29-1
CSVAGLAGGLSSYNEQFF
TGCAGCGTTGCGGGGCTAGCGGGAGGTCTGAGCTCCTACAATGAGCAGTTCTTC
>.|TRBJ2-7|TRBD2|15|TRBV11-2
CASSLASGVSYEQYF
TGTGCCAGCAGCTTAGCTAGCGGGGTCTCCTACGAGCAGTACTTC
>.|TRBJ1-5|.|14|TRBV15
CATSSYRTNQPQHF
TGTGCCACCAGCAGCTACAGAACGAATCAGCCCCAGCATTTT
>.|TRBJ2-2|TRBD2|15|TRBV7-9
CASSPSGTGTGELFF
TGTGCCAGCAGCCCGAGCGGGACGGGCACCGGGGAGCTGTTTTTT
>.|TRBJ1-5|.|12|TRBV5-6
CASSRDNQPQHF
TGTGCCAGCAGCCGGGACAATCAGCCCCAGCATTTT
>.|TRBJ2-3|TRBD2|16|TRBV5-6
CASSSTSVGSTDTQYF
TGTGCCAGCAGCTCTACTAGCGTTGGGTCCACAGATACGCAGTATTTT
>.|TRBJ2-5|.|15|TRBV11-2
CASSLGATGSETQYF
TGTGCCAGCAGCTTGGGAGCCACAGGGTCGGAGACCCAGTACTTC
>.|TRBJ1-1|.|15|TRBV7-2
CASSGNAGRNTEAFF
TGTGCCAGCAGCGGGAACGCGGGCAGGAACACTGAAGCTTTCTTT
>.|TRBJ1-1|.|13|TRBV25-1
CASSVDTNTEAFF
TGTGCCAGCAGTGTGGACACGAACACTGAAGCTTTCTTT
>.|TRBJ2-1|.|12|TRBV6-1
CASSPLTGEQFF
TGTGCCAGCAGCCCCCTAACGGGTGAGCAGTTCTTC
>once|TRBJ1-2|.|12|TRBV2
CASSEGIVGYTF
TGTGCCAGCAGTGAAGGAATAGTTGGCTACACCTTC
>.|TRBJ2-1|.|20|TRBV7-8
CASSPLLVLGEVRVPYEQFF
TGTGCCAGCAGCCCCCTTCTCGTGTTAGGGGAGGTTCGTGTCCCCTATGAGCAGTTCTTC
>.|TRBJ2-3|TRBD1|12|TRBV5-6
CASSRQGWGQYF
TGTGCCAGCAGCCGACAGGGATGGGGGCAGTATTTT
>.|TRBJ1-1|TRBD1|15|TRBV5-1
CASRPPGQGNTEAFF
TGCGCCAGCAGACCACCTGGACAGGGCAATACTGAAGCTTTCTTT
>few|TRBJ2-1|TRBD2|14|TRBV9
CASSGGLGYNEQFF
TGTGCCAGCAGCGGGGGACTAGGGTACAATGAGCAGTTCTTC
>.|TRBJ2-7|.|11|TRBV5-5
CASSLLEEQYF
TGTGCCAGCAGCCTGCTGGAGGAGCAGTACTTC
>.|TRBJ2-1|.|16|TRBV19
CASSIELRTPYNEQFF
TGTGCCAGTAGTATAGAACTCCGCACCCCCTACAATGAGCAGTTCTTC
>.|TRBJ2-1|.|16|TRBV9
CASSLRGTTSYNEQFF
TGTGCCAGCAGCCTTAGGGGGACGACCTCCTACAATGAGCAGTTCTTC
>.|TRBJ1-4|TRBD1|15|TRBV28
CASRSRQGEGEKLFF
TGTGCCAGCAGATCTCGACAGGGGGAAGGCGAAAAACTGTTTTTT
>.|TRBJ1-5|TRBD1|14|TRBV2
CASSATGGHQPQHF
TGTGCCAGCAGTGCGACAGGGGGGCATCAGCCCCAGCATTTT
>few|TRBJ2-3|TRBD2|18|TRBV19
CASSLSGLAGGRVDTQYF
TGTGCCAGTAGTCTCTCGGGACTAGCGGGAGGAAGAGTAGATACGCAGTATTTT
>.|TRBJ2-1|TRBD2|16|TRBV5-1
CASTPVAGGPGNEQFF
TGCGCCAGCACCCCAGTAGCGGGAGGCCCTGGCAATGAGCAGTTCTTC
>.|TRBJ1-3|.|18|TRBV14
CASSDSAVLGISGNTIYF
TGTGCCAGCAGCGATAGTGCGGTACTCGGTATCTCTGGAAACACCATATATTTT
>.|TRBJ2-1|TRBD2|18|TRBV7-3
CASSPLGLAGGSYNEQFF
TGTGCCAGCAGCCCCTTGGGACTAGCGGGAGGAAGTTACAATGAGCAGTTCTTC
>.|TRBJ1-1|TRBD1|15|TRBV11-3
CASSLWTGALGEAFF
TGTGCCAGCAGCTTGTGGACAGGCGCCCTGGGGGAAGCTTTCTTT
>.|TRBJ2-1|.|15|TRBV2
CASSEAGGNLYEQFF
TGTGCCAGCAGTGAAGCTGGCGGGAATCTGTATGAGCAGTTCTTC
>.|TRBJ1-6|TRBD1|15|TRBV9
CASRSRDSHNSPLHF
TGTGCCAGCAGGTCCCGGGACAGCCATAATTCACCCCTCCACTTT
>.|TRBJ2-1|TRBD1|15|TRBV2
CASSEDRSLYNEQFF
TGTGCCAGCAGTGAGGACAGGTCACTCTACAATGAGCAGTTCTTC
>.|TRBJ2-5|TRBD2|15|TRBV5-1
CASSLASGRGETQYF
TGCGCCAGCAGCTTGGCTAGCGGGAGAGGGGAGACCCAGTACTTC